This TCR beta chain was sequenced in a study of cytomegalovirus exposure and HLA in healthy donors (dated by TCRdb to about 2017). In the study overall: A later analysis indicated that the 90 to 150 validation repertoires were generated on the platform also employed for the roughly 650 repertoires of the first cohort. The study aimed to test whether cataloging public T cell receptors could reveal signatures of past pathogen exposure. A separate validation cohort of some 130 different subjects was used in addition to the roughly 670-subject first cohort. The study combined high-throughput TCR immunosequencing, statistical association of individual TCRs with disease status, and machine learning to predict cytomegalovirus infection status. Overall results and qualifications from the work: The classifier was reported to diagnose cytomegalovirus status with high specificity and sensitivity in both the original cohort and the validation cohort. Of the cluster scores, roughly 93% were above 0 in a later analysis, which found that TCRs clustered in the first cohort also tended to co-occur in the 95 to 150 validation repertoires. It was suggested by the authors that the approach could potentially be generalized to other disease states and immunological phenotypes. A total of 150 or so TCR beta chains were listed by the study as associated with cytomegalovirus. Most TCR sequences were seen in very few donors, while some public TCRs were found in many individuals. A few of the identified cytomegalovirus-associated TCR beta chains were confirmed in vitro to be specific for cytomegalovirus antigens. All 120 or so repertoires were used to score co-occurrence in the validation cohort in a later analysis, because that analysis had no HLA typing for the cohort.

Library method: the immunoSEQ multiplex PCR assay. Turning to the authors' computational methods: A statistical classification framework was built for diagnosing cytomegalovirus status from the catalog of TCR beta chain sequences. Imported from immuneACCESS, the table was reduced by TCRdb to in-frame sequences with V and J called. These copies leave out some clones; in studies compared against another copy, an unresolved V gene accounts for under half, and the cause of the remainder is not known. D and trimming come from the DNA, and the V and J calls and clone size come from that table. The sample records approximately 110,000 clones, about 93% of which are singletons. The ten top clones hold less than 1.5% of the sample. Notes on this clone: Its antigen remains undetermined. No qualities accompany the bases; no much larger clone lies one base away.

Compared with germline, V lacks 4 bases and J lacks 0 bases; bases without a gene match: 5. Via the germline V gene (reference sequence), CDR1 is LNHDA and CDR2 SQIVND. Inclusive of the bounding cysteine and phenylalanine, the CDR3 is 15 residues long. The read is trimmed to its CDR3 DNA, 45 bases read in frame from base 1. Separate from the roughly 650-subject first cohort, the validation cohort of more than 90 subjects was the group to which the donors belonged. The sequence came from a woman aged 18-29 years in good health and CMV-seronegative. In this chain, TRBV19 is recombined with TRBJ2-7, and TRBD2 aligns with 8 junction nucleotides. Sequencing used PBMCs. The CDR3 region reads CASSRARGGSYEQYF. The DNA sequence is given as TGTGCCAGTAGTAGGGCCCGGGGGGGCTCCTACGAGCAGTACTTC.